A selection of T cell receptor beta chains follows, all from one sample in a study of shared clonotypes between healthy human individuals. Clones were sequenced by immunoSEQ multiplex PCR, and TCRdb holds only the in-frame ones, with some missing. Of roughly 490,000 clones listed, 76% are singletons. Sequenced sample: PBMCs. These receptor sequences come from a woman between 35 and 50 years old in good health. Some clones in this sample may be carry-over from other donors' samples. CDR3s leave out the opening cysteine and the closing phenylalanine or tryptophan. Clone size is shown for a subset of rows, as once, few, many or a class of expanded clone.

abundance: NA
v_gene: TRBV2
CDR3aa: ASSPDRTSYNEQF

abundance: NA
v_gene: TRBV27
CDR3aa: ASSFRRGRNEQF

abundance: NA
v_gene: TRBV9
CDR3aa: ASGGRRKPGELF

abundance: NA
v_gene: TRBV7-9
CDR3aa: ASSLEGPYT

abundance: NA
v_gene: TRBV5-1
CDR3aa: ASSLTTQETQY

abundance: few
v_gene: TRBV27
CDR3aa: ASSPGPPWVYEQY

abundance: many
v_gene: TRBV10-2
CDR3aa: ASSDRGNSGNTIY

abundance: NA
v_gene: TRBV19
CDR3aa: ASSIEAGTGGTYEQY

abundance: NA
v_gene: TRBV6-1
CDR3aa: ASSERVNYGYT

abundance: NA
v_gene: TRBV6-1
CDR3aa: ASSPPGSPFEKLF

abundance: few
v_gene: TRBV10-1
CDR3aa: ASSESGDTEAF

abundance: once
v_gene: TRBV19
CDR3aa: ASSIVGHRVDTEAF

abundance: once
v_gene: TRBV5-6
CDR3aa: ASRRRGGPYNEQF

abundance: NA
v_gene: TRBV10-2
CDR3aa: ASAEGVGQPQH

abundance: NA
v_gene: TRBV11-3
CDR3aa: ASSPGQFSFEQY

abundance: NA
v_gene: TRBV9
CDR3aa: ASSVATAVNTEAF

abundance: once
v_gene: TRBV6-1
CDR3aa: ATGYRGEKLF

abundance: NA
v_gene: TRBV18
CDR3aa: ASSPTMERPNYGYT

abundance: NA
v_gene: TRBV4-1
CDR3aa: ASSHGTAFSYEQY

abundance: few
v_gene: TRBV2
CDR3aa: ASRADRTDGYT

abundance: NA
v_gene: TRBV19
CDR3aa: ASGRTGSNYGYT

abundance: NA
v_gene: TRBV11-1
CDR3aa: ASSLQGIGELF